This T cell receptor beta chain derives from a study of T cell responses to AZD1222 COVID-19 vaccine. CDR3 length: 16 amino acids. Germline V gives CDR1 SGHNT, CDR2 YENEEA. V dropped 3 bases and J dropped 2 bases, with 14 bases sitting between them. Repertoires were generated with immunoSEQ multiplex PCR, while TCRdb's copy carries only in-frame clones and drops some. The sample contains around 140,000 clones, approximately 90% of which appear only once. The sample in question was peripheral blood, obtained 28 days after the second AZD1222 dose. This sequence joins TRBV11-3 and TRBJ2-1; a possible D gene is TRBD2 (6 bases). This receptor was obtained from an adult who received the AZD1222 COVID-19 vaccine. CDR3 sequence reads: CASSLGGRWAYNEQFF. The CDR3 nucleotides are TGTGCCAGCAGCTTGGGTGGGAGGTGGGCCTACAATGAGCAGTTCTTC.